This passage covers 15 T cell receptor beta chains from one sample sequenced in a study of blood T cell repertoires in COVID-19. The method was immunoSEQ multiplex PCR; TCRdb's version includes in-frame clones alone and lacks a portion of them. The table lists 250,000 or so clones, around nine tenths of them singletons, with approximately 7% in the top ten. Sequenced material: peripheral blood. The source of these receptors is a woman between 70 and 85 years old with active or convalescent COVID-19.

Only a few counts were recorded for this clone. V gene TRBV11-3 combines with J gene TRBJ1-1; 8 nucleotides align to TRBD1. There are 13 residues in the CDR3. V was pared by 6 bases and J by 4 bases, with 4 bases of the junction left unmatched. Germline CDR1 reads SGHNT; CDR2 reads YENEEA. The CDR3 region has the DNA TGTGCCAGCAGGGACAGGGCGGGCACTGAAGCTTTCTTT. Its translation: CASRDRAGTEAFF.

The count of this clone is one. The genes are TRBV19 and TRBJ2-3, with TRBD2 matching 9 bases. This CDR3 is 17 amino acids long. CDR1 is LNHDA and CDR2 is SQIVND in the germline V gene (reference sequence). With V trimmed by 3 bases and J by 0 bases, 7 bases remained unmatched. The CDR3 reads CASSMGGGGASTDTQYF. CDR3 DNA sequence: TGTGCCAGTAGTATGGGAGGCGGGGGGGCCAGCACAGATACGCAGTATTTT. The variable domain in full, with the rest retrieved from reference TRBV19 and TRBJ2-3, is DGGITQSPKYLFRKEGQNVTLSCEQNLNHDAMYWYRQDPGQGLRLIYYSQIVNDFQKGDIAEGYSVSREKKESFPLTVTSAQKNPTAFYLCASSMGGGGASTDTQYFGPGTRLTVL.

The chain employs TRBV24-1 and TRBJ2-2; TRBD1 matches 10 bases. The CDR3 covers 17 residues. Germline trimming cut 1 base from V and 1 base from J; bases unmatched to any gene: 2. The germline gives CDR1 KGHDR, CDR2 SFDVKD. The CDR3 bases are TGTGCCACCAGTGATTTCGGGGACAGGGGGAACACCGGGGAGCTGTTTTTT. It translates to CATSDFGDRGNTGELFF.

CDR3 coding DNA: TGTGCCAGCAGATCTGCCGGTACTGAGCAGTTCTTC. Its translation is CASRSAGTEQFF. The V call is TRBV6-5, the J call TRBJ2-1; D call uncertain. The CDR3 is made up of 12 amino acids. The V end was cut by 6 bases, the J end by 9 bases, with 12 bases between. Germline V CDR1 and CDR2: MNHEY, SVGAGI.

This rearrangement joins TRBV10-3 to TRBJ1-1; 12 positions agree with TRBD1. With 7 bases clipped from V and 9 bases from J, the junction kept 6 bases outside the gene matches. CDR1 and CDR2 from the germline V gene are ENHRY and SYGVKD. The CDR3 has 13 residues. Here the CDR3 DNA reads TGTGCCATCACTTGGGACAGGGGGCGAAAAGCTTTCTTT. This translates into CAITWDRGRKAFF.

This clone was detected only a few times. The rearrangement joins TRBV9 to TRBJ1-3, with TRBD1 matching 11 bases. Losses at the gene ends were 7 bases for V and 3 bases for J; bases not matched to a gene: 15. Per the germline V gene, CDR1 is SGDLS and CDR2 is YYNGEE. The CDR3 totals 18 residues. The CDR3 nucleotides read TGTGCCAGCGGTCGCCTTCCCGGGACAGGGGGAGGTGGAAACACCATATATTTT. Amino acids: CASGRLPGTGGGGNTIYF.

CDR3 sequence: CATSDFTGTAFF. The CDR3 DNA reads TGTGCCACCAGTGATTTCACAGGGACGGCTTTCTTT. This chain joins TRBV24-1 and TRBJ1-1, with D maybe TRBD1 (6 bases). The CDR3 spans 12 residues. The V and J ends lost 1 base and 11 bases respectively, with 10 bases between them. Germline lookup yields CDR1 KGHDR and CDR2 SFDVKD.

The rearrangement links TRBV27 to TRBJ2-7; unclear D gene. This CDR3 is built from 11 residues. The V end was cut by 3 bases, the J end by 5 bases, with 5 bases between. Germline V gives CDR1 MNHEY, CDR2 SMNVEV (reference sequence). CDR3 nucleotides: TGTGCCAGCAGTTTTGGCCACGAGCAGTACTTC. Its protein product is CASSFGHEQYF.

J is TRBJ1-3 and V is TRBV5-1; no clear D. V was shortened by 4 bases and J by 0 bases, with 17 bases between the two germline ends. The CDR3 sequence is 17 residues long. The V gene's germline CDR1 is SGHRS and CDR2 YFSETQ. CDR3 sequence reads: CASSIQTPGNSGNTIYF. CDR3 DNA: TGCGCCAGCAGCATTCAAACCCCGGGAAACTCTGGAAACACCATATATTTT.

This clone is a singleton in its sample. The CDR3 sequence is CASSLGIQGGYGYTF. The CDR3 bases are TGTGCCAGCAGCTTAGGGATACAGGGGGGGTATGGCTACACCTTC. J is TRBJ1-2 and V is TRBV7-9; 8 bases align to TRBD1. CDR1 is SEHNR, CDR2 FQNEAQ, per germline (reference sequence). The CDR3 covers 15 residues. Losses at the gene ends were 1 base for V and 5 bases for J; bases not matched to a gene: 6.

The chain joins TRBV27 to TRBJ1-2; D is unclear. The CDR3 is made up of 14 amino acids. V was shortened by 2 bases and J by 0 bases, with 7 bases between the two germline ends. Germline CDR1 MNHEY, CDR2 SMNVEV (reference sequence). The CDR3 region has the DNA TGTGCCAGCAGTTTAGTTGGCCCTAACTATGGCTACACCTTC. It is translated as CASSLVGPNYGYTF.

The chain carries TRBV13 and TRBJ1-1, with D perhaps TRBD1 (5 bases). This CDR3 contains 14 residues. Between the trimmed V and J ends, which lost 2 bases and 5 bases, there was a span of 12 bases. Germline assignment: CDR1 PRHDT and CDR2 FYEKMQ (reference sequence). CDR3 sequence reads: CASSLRSGGTEAFF. Written as DNA, the CDR3 is TGTGCCAGCAGCTTACGGAGCGGGGGTACTGAAGCTTTCTTT. The variable domain in full, with the rest retrieved from reference TRBV13 and TRBJ1-1, is AAGVIQSPRHLIKEKRETATLKCYPIPRHDTVYWYQQGPGQDPQFLISFYEKMQSDKGSIPDRFSAQQFSDYHSELNMSSLELGDSALYFCASSLRSGGTEAFFGQGTRLTVV.

V and J are TRBV18 and TRBJ1-1, with D possibly TRBD1 on 5 matching bases. CDR1 KGHSH and CDR2 LQKENI come from the germline V gene. Trimming removed 4 bases from V and 10 bases from J, with 16 bases in between. The CDR3 runs 13 residues. The CDR3 sequence: CASSRQQTVGAFF. In DNA form, the CDR3 reads TGTGCCAGCTCACGACAGCAGACAGTAGGAGCTTTCTTT.

The V gene is TRBV15, the J gene TRBJ1-5, with TRBD1 matching 8 bases. The CDR3 is made up of 14 amino acids. CDR1 LNHNV and CDR2 YYDKDF come from the germline V gene (reference sequence). J was trimmed by 9 bases and V by 5 bases; bases with no gene match: 9. The CDR3 bases are TGTGCCACCAGCGTGGACAGGGTCTCAGGGCCCCAGCATTTT. Translating it yields CATSVDRVSGPQHF.

The genes are TRBV24-1 and TRBJ1-1; D may be TRBD1 (5 bases). The CDR3 is 16 amino acids. Trimming left V 2 bases short and J 5 bases short, with 17 bases between. Germline-derived CDR1 and CDR2 are KGHDR and SFDVKD. CDR3 amino acids: CATSDSRLAGATEAFF. The CDR3, as DNA: TGTGCCACCAGTGATTCCCGCCTCGCTGGGGCAACTGAAGCTTTCTTT.